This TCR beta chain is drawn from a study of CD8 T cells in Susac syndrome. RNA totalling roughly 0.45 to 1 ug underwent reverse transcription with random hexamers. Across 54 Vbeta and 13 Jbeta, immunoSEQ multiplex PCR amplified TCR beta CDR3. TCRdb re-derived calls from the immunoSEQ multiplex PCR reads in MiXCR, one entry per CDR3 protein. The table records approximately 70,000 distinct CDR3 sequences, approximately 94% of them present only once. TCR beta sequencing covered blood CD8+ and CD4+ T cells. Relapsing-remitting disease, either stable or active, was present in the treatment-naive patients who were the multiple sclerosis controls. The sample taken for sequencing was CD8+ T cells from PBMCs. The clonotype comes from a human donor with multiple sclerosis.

Here the CDR3 reads CASSSLETQYF. The CDR3 region has the DNA TGTGCCAGCAGTTCCTTAGAGACCCAGTACTTC. The rearrangement links TRBV12-3 or TRBV12-4 to TRBJ2-5; no clear D. V was shortened by 4 bases and J by 4 bases, with 4 bases between the two germline ends. This CDR3 spans 11 amino acids.